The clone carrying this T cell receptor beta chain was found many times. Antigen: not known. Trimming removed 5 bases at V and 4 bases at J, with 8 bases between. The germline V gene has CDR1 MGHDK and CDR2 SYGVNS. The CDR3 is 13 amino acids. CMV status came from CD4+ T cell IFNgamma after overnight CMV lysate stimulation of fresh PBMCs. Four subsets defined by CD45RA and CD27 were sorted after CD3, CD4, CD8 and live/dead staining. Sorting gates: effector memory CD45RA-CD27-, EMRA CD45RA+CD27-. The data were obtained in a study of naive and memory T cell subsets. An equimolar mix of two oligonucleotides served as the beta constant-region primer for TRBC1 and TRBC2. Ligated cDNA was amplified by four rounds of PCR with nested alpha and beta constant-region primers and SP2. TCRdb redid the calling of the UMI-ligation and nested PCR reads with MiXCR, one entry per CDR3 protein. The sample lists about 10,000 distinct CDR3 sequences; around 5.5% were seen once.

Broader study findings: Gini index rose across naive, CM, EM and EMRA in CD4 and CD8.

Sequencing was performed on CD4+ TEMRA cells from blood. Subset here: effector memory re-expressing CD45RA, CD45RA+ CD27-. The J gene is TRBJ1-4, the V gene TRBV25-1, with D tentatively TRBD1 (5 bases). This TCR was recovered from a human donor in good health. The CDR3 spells CASSRDGNEKLFF. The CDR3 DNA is TGTGCCAGCAGTAGGGACGGTAATGAAAAACTGTTTTTT.